This T cell receptor (beta chain) was sequenced in a study of response to subunit inactivated influenza vaccine. This clonotype was seen a handful of times. Germline V lookup: CDR1 SGHTA, CDR2 FQGNSA. This CDR3 contains 16 residues. Trimming took off 0 bases at V and 0 bases at J, with 9 bases between the two ends. A single record per CDR3 protein comes from TCRdb applying MiXCR to the RT-PCR reads. The sample includes 800,000 to 1,000,000 distinct CDR3 sequences, around 20% of them seen just once. The sequenced sample was PBMCs from blood, obtained 4 to 6 days after vaccination. This receptor was obtained from a man aged 45-60 years who received an inactivated influenza vaccine. The chain recombines TRBV7-2 with TRBJ2-1; possible D gene TRBD2, 5 bases. CDR3: CASSLARVISYNEQFF. CDR3 coding DNA: TGTGCCAGCAGCTTAGCGAGGGTGATCTCCTACAATGAGCAGTTCTTC.